This T cell receptor beta chain was identified in a study of T-cell memory formation after mild COVID-19. Findings and caveats of the study: Mostly located in CM and EM were contracting CD4+ clones, with contracting CD8+ clones located in EMRA. Proof of SARS-CoV-2 specificity was absent for the second-wave clones that crested on day 37.

V was pared by 4 bases and J by 3 bases, with 5 bases of the junction left unmatched. The CDR3 sequence is 15 residues long. This clonotype was counted only a few times. The antigen is not known. With constant-segment primers, 5'RACE yielded cDNA libraries of TCR alpha and TCR beta that carried sample barcodes and UMIs. TCRdb re-derived calls from the 5' RACE reads in MiXCR, one entry per CDR3 protein. The data hold 150,000 to 200,000 distinct CDR3 sequences, with around 18% observed a single time. The TCR originated in a man aged 18-30 years who had mild COVID-19 (a few samples of this study predate the infection). Cell type and time point are not known. The chain links TRBV12-3 or TRBV12-4 to TRBJ2-3; 9 bases match TRBD2. The source material was PBMCs or a T cell subset sorted from them (not recorded which). As DNA, the CDR3 is TGTGCCAGCAGTTCTTTAGCGGGGGTGACAGATACGCAGTATTTT. Its protein is CASSSLAGVTDTQYF.